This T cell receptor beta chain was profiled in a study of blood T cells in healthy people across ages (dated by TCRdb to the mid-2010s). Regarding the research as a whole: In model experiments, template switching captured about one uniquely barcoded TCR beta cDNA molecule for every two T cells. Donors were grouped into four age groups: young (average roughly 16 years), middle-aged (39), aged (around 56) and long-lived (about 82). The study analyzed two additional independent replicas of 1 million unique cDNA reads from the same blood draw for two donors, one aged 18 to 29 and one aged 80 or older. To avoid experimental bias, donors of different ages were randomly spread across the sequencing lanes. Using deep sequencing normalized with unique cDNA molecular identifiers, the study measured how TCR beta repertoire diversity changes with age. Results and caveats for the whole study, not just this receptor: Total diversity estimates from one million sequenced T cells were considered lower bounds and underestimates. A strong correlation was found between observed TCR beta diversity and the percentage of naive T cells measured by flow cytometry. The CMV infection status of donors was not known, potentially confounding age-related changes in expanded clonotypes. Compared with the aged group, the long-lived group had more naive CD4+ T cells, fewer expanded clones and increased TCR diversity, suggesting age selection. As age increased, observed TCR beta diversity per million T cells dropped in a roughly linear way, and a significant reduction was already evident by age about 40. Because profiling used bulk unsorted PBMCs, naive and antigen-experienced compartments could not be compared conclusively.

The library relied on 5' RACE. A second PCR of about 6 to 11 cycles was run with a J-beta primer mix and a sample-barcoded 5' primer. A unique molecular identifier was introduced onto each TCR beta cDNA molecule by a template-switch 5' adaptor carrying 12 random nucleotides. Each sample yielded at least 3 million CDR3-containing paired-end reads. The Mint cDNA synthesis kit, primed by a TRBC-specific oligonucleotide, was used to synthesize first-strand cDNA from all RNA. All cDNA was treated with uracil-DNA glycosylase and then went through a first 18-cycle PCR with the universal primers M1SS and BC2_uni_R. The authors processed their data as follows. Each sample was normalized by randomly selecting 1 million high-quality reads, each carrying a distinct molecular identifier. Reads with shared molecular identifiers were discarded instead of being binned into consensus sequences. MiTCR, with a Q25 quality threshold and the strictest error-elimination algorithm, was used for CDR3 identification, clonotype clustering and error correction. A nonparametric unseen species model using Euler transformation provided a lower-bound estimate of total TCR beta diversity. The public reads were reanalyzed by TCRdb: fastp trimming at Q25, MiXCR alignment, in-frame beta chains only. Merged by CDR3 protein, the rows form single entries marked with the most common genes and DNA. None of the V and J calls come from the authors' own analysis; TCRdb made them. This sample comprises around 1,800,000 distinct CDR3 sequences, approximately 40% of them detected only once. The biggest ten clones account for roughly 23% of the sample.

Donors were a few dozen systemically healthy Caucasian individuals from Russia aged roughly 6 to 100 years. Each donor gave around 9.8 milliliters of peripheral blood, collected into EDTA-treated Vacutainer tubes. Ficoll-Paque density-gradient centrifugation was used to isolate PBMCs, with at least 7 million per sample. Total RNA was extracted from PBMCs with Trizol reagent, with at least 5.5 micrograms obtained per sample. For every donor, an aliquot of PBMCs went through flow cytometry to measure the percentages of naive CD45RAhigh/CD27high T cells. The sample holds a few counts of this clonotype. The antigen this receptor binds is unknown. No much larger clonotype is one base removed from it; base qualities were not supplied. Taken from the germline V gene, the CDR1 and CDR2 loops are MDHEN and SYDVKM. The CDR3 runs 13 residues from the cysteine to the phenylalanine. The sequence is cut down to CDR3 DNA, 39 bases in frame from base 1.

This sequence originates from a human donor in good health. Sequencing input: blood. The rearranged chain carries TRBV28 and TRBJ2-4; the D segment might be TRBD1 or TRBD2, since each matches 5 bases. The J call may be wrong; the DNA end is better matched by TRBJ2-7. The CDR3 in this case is CASTGDPLYEQYF. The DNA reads TGTGCCAGCACCGGGGACCCCCTTTACGAGCAGTACTTC.